These 18 T cell receptor beta chains share one sample of origin, sequenced in a study of T cell responses to AZD1222 COVID-19 vaccine. TCRdb keeps only in-frame clones here, not all; method: immunoSEQ multiplex PCR. The table shows under 200,000 clones, with more than 80% occurring only once. Material: peripheral blood, obtained 28 days after the second dose of the MenACWY control vaccine. These receptors were taken from an adult who received the MenACWY meningococcal vaccine as a control.

This sequence joins TRBV24-1 and TRBJ2-3; possible D gene TRBD2, 6 bases. Trimming left V 1 base short and J 5 bases short, with 12 bases between. Germline V lookup: CDR1 KGHDR, CDR2 SFDVKD. The CDR3 spans 15 residues. CDR3 sequence (DNA): TGTGCCACCAGTGATTTTCCAAGTAGCGGAGATACGCAGTATTTT. Amino acids: CATSDFPSSGDTQYF.

This clone appeared a single time. The rearrangement links TRBV5-1 to TRBJ2-2; TRBD1 matches 7 bases. The V gene's germline CDR1 is SGHRS and CDR2 YFSETQ. J lost 2 bases, V lost 3 bases, and 4 bases had no gene match. The length of the CDR3 is 15 residues. The CDR3 here is CASSSRQGNTGELFF. The CDR3 region has the DNA TGCGCCAGCAGCTCGCGACAGGGAAACACCGGGGAGCTGTTTTTT.

The V gene is TRBV6-2 or TRBV6-3, the J gene TRBJ1-5; D is undetermined. Germline CDR1 MNHEY, CDR2 SVGEGT. The CDR3 runs to 17 residues. The ends were cut back, 2 bases at V and 4 bases at J, with 18 bases in the middle. This CDR3 reads CASSYEAFGRMNQPQHF. In nucleotides, the CDR3 is TGTGCCAGCAGTTACGAGGCATTCGGACGGATGAATCAGCCCCAGCATTTT.

This chain connects TRBV9 to TRBJ2-3; 8 nucleotides line up with TRBD2. The V segment lost 4 bases and the J segment 4 bases; nucleotides outside the gene matches: 11. From germline, CDR1 is SGDLS and CDR2 YYNGEE. The CDR3 loop spans 16 amino acids. This chain's CDR3 is CASSPREGGSADTQYF. The CDR3 nucleotides are TGTGCCAGCAGCCCCCGGGAGGGAGGCAGTGCAGATACGCAGTATTTT.

The chain has TRBV6-2 or TRBV6-3 and TRBJ2-1; D remains ambiguous. The CDR3 loop spans 12 amino acids. Trimming stripped 5 bases from V and 9 bases from J, with 11 bases between. The germline V gene has CDR1 MNHEY and CDR2 SVGEGT. CDR3: CASSPTGPEQFF. The CDR3 DNA sequence: TGTGCCAGCAGTCCCACGGGCCCTGAGCAGTTCTTC.

This chain links TRBV5-4 with TRBJ2-5; 9 bases line up with TRBD2. CDR1 is SGHNT, CDR2 YYREEE, per germline (reference sequence). CDR3 length equals 17 residues. Trimming removed 4 bases from V and 5 bases from J; junction bases left unmatched: 15. CDR3 residues: CASSTRGSGSGTETQYF. Written as DNA, the CDR3 is TGTGCCAGCAGCACCCGTGGTAGCGGGAGTGGTACGGAGACCCAGTACTTC.

This chain joins TRBV6-1 and TRBJ1-2; TRBD1 is a possible D gene (6 bases). With 2 bases removed from V and 2 bases from J, the gap between germline ends came to 18 bases. The CDR3 sequence is 17 residues long. CDR1 MNHNS and CDR2 SASEGT come from the germline V gene. CDR3 sequence: CASSETGPGDFNYGYTF. In DNA form, the CDR3 reads TGTGCCAGCAGTGAAACGGGGCCAGGGGACTTCAACTATGGCTACACCTTC.

The chain is built from TRBV29-1 and TRBJ2-7; the match to TRBD2 covers 9 bases. The V gene's germline CDR1 is SQVTM and CDR2 ANQGSEA. The CDR3 runs 14 residues. V lost 6 bases and J lost 9; bases outside the gene matches: 15. The DNA of the CDR3 is TGCAGCGTGAGTACTGTGGCGGGAGGGCCTGGGCAGTACTTC. Amino acid sequence: CSVSTVAGGPGQYF.

This clone was counted a single time. The CDR3 coding sequence is TGCAGCGTTTTGGGGACAGGTGGGGAGTGGGTCCCTGAAGCTTTCTTT. Encoded protein: CSVLGTGGEWVPEAFF. The chain is built from TRBV29-1 and TRBJ1-1; 8 bases align to TRBD1. Trimming cost V 5 bases and J 6 bases; bases outside gene matches: 17. Per the germline V gene, CDR1 is SQVTM and CDR2 is ANQGSEA. The CDR3 is 16 amino acids.

In its sample, this clone was seen a few times. The chain uses TRBV28 and TRBJ2-7; TRBD2 matches at 11 bases. The CDR3 has 15 amino acids. With V trimmed by 7 bases and J by 1 base, 6 bases remained unmatched. Germline assignment: CDR1 MDHEN and CDR2 SYDVKM. Here the CDR3 DNA reads TGTGCCAGCAACGCTAGCGGGAGGAGATCCTACGAGCAGTACTTC. Its translation: CASNASGRRSYEQYF.

This sequence joins TRBV30 and TRBJ1-3, with D perhaps TRBD1 (5 bases). From germline, CDR1 is GTSNPN and CDR2 SVGIG (reference sequence). V lost 3 bases to trimming and J lost 1 base, with 25 bases between them. This CDR3 spans 19 amino acids. The CDR3 coding sequence is TGTGCCTGGAGCCGGGGGAGGGCAGCGGGGTATTCTTCTGGAAACACCATATATTTT. The encoded protein is CAWSRGRAAGYSSGNTIYF.

The rearrangement links TRBV5-1 to TRBJ2-7; D is unclear. Trimming took off 5 bases at V and 3 bases at J, with 12 bases between the two ends. The germline gives CDR1 SGHRS, CDR2 YFSETQ. CDR3 size: 13 residues. CDR3 in amino acids: CASSAPNSYEQYF. CDR3 coding DNA: TGCGCCAGCAGTGCCCCGAACAGCTACGAGCAGTACTTC. Full variable domain (outside the CDR3, taken from reference TRBV5-1 and TRBJ2-7): KAGVTQTPRYLIKTRGQQVTLSCSPISGHRSVSWYQQTPGQGLQFLFEYFSETQRNKGNFPGRFSGRQFSNSRSEMNVSTLELGDSALYLCASSAPNSYEQYFGPGTRLTVT.

The chain joins TRBV7-9 to TRBJ1-2; 8 bases are shared with TRBD1. The V and J ends lost 3 bases and 11 bases, in that order; junction bases with no gene match: 2. This CDR3 contains 11 residues. In germline, CDR1 is SEHNR, CDR2 FQNEAQ (reference sequence). The CDR3 DNA sequence: TGTGCCAGCAGCTTCGACAGGGGTTACACCTTC. This encodes CASSFDRGYTF.

This clone was recorded only once. The chain employs TRBV11-3 and TRBJ1-2; TRBD1 is a possible D gene (6 bases). Per the germline V gene, CDR1 is SGHNT and CDR2 is YENEEA. The CDR3 runs to 10 residues. The ends were cut back, 11 bases at V and 7 bases at J, with 11 bases in the middle. Here the CDR3 DNA reads TGTGCCGTACAGGGAATTGGCTACACCTTC. It encodes CAVQGIGYTF.

The rearrangement links TRBV6-5 to TRBJ2-2; D is undetermined. The CDR3 covers 14 residues. The V gene's germline CDR1 is MNHEY and CDR2 SVGAGI. Deletions cut 0 bases from V and 4 bases from J, with 6 bases between. The CDR3 DNA is TGTGCCAGCAGTTACTCGAGAAGCACCGGGGAGCTGTTTTTT. It translates to CASSYSRSTGELFF.

V and J are TRBV24-1 and TRBJ2-1; no firm D call. The CDR3 covers 11 residues. V lost 5 bases to trimming and J lost 4 bases, with 2 bases between them. The V gene's germline CDR1 is KGHDR and CDR2 SFDVKD. The CDR3 coding sequence is TGTGCCACCAGTGTATACAATGAGCAGTTCTTC. Its translation: CATSVYNEQFF.

The chain recombines TRBV7-9 with TRBJ2-5; no clear D. The CDR3 is 12 amino acids. Germline values: CDR1 SEHNR, CDR2 FQNEAQ (reference sequence). Trimming stripped 0 bases from V and 3 bases from J, with 2 bases between. CDR3 residues: CASSLAEETQYF. CDR3 sequence (DNA): TGTGCCAGCAGCTTAGCAGAAGAGACCCAGTACTTC. Full variable domain (missing parts from reference TRBV7-9 and TRBJ2-5): DTGVSQNPRHKITKRGQNVTFRCDPISEHNRLYWYRQTLGQGPEFLTYFQNEAQLEKSRLLSDRFSAERPKGSFSTLEIQRTEQGDSAMYLCASSLAEETQYFGPGTRLLVL.

Details on this clone: A junction boundary mismatches the germline segment, possibly from a read error. J is TRBJ2-1 and V is TRBV3-1 (or the pseudogene TRBV3-2); 11 bases agree with TRBD2. Germline V gene lookup returns CDR1 LGHDT and CDR2 YNNKEL (reference sequence). This CDR3 region has 12 residues. DNA for the CDR3: TGTGCCAGCAGCCAAGGACTAGCGGGAAGTGTCTTC. Its protein product is CASSQGLAGSVF.